This T cell receptor beta chain comes out of a study of blood T cell repertoires in COVID-19. The CDR3 runs to 15 residues. V shed 0 bases and J 5 bases; nucleotides not matched to a gene: 4. From germline, CDR1 is SGHNT and CDR2 YYREEE (reference sequence). Sequenced by immunoSEQ multiplex PCR; TCRdb stores in-frame clones only, minus some. Of some 200,000 clones listed, 70% to 85% are singletons. The TCR originated in a man in his forties or fifties with active or convalescent COVID-19. The chain uses TRBV5-4 and TRBJ1-2, with 10 positions matching TRBD1. The sequencing sample was made of peripheral blood. The DNA for the CDR3 is TGTGCCAGCAGCTTGGCCGACAGGGGGCAGTATGGCTACACCTTC. Translation gives CASSLADRGQYGYTF.